This TCR beta chain was sequenced for a study of blood T cell repertoires in COVID-19. Across the study: The origin of the acute and convalescent COVID-19 samples was the United States, Italy and Spain. PBMCs, B-cell-depleted T cells, or T cells provided the cDNA or gDNA that made up the material.

The CDR3 length is 18 residues. Germline CDR1 SGHAT, CDR2 FQNNGV. V was cut by 4 bases and J by 1 base, with 19 bases left in between. In the authors' methods: For nucleated cells, counts were estimated from reference gene primer amplification. TCRdb's table, derived via immunoSEQ multiplex PCR, lists solely in-frame clones and lacks some. V and J calls and clone size are those listed in that table; D and trimming were worked out from the DNA. This repertoire shows about 260,000 clones, 83% found once; its top ten account for about 5%. The receptor was isolated from a man in his 60s who had recovered from COVID-19. The sequenced material came from peripheral blood. V usage is TRBV11-2 and J usage is TRBJ2-2; D gene ambiguous. The CDR3 sequence: CASSSSRARVGNTGELFF. In nucleotides, the CDR3 is TGTGCCAGCAGCTCCAGCCGCGCCCGGGTGGGGAACACCGGGGAGCTGTTTTTT.